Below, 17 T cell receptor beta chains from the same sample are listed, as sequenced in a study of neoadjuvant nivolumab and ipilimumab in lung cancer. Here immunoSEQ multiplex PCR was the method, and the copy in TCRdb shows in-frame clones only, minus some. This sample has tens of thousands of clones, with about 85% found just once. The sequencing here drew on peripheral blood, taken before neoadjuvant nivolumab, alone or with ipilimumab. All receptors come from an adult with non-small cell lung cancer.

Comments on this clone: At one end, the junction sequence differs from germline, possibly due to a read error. CDR3 bases: TGCGCCAGCAGCTTCGGGCTTTTT. It translates to CASSFGLF. This chain links TRBV5-1 with TRBJ2-3; D unclear. Germline V gene lookup returns CDR1 SGHRS and CDR2 YFSETQ. CDR3 length: 8 residues.

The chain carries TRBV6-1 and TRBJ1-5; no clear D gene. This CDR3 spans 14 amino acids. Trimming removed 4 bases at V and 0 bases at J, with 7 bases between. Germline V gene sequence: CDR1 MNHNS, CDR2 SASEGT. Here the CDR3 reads CASSGQISNQPQHF. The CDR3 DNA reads TGTGCCAGCAGTGGGCAGATTAGCAATCAGCCCCAGCATTTT.

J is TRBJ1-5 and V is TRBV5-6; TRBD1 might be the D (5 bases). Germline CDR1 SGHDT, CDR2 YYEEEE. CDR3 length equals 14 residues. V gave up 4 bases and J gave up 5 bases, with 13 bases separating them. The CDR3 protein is CASSGQGTHQPQHF. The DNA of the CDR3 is TGTGCCAGCAGCGGTCAGGGTACCCATCAGCCCCAGCATTTT.

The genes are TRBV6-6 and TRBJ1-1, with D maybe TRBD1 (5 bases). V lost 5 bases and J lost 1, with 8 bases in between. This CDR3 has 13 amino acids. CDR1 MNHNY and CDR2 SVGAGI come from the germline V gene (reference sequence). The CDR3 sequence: CASSQTGNTEAFF. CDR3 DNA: TGTGCCAGCAGTCAAACAGGGAACACTGAAGCTTTCTTT.

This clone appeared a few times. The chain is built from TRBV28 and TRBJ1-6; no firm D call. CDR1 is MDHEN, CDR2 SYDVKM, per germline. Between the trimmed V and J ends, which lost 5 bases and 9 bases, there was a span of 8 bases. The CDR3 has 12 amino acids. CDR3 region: CASSLQPSPLHF. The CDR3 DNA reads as TGTGCCAGCAGTCTACAACCTTCACCCCTCCACTTT. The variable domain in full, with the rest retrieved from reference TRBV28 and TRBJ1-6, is DVKVTQSSRYLVKRTGEKVFLECVQDMDHENMFWYRQDPGLGLRLIYFSYDVKMKEKGDIPEGYSVSREKKERFSLILESASTNQTSMYLCASSLQPSPLHFGNGTRLTVT.

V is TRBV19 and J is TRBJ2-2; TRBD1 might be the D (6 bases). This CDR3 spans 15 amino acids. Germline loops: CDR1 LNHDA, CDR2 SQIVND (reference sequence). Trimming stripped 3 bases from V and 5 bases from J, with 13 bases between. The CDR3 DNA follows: TGTGCCAGTAGTATCCAGGGGCGTGGAACCGGGGAGCTGTTTTTT. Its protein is CASSIQGRGTGELFF.

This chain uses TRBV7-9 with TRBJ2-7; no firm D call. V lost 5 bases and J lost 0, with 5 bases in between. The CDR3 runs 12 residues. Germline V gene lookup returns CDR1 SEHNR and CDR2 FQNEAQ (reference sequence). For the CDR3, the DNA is TGTGCCAGCAGCCCGATCTCCTACGAGCAGTACTTC. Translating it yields CASSPISYEQYF.

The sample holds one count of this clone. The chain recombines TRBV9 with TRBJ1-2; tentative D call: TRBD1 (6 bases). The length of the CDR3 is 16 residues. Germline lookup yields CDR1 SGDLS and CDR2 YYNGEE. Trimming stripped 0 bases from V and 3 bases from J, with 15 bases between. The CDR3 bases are TGTGCCAGCAGCGTAGGTCCAGGACAGAGTTACTATGGCTACACCTTC. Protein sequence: CASSVGPGQSYYGYTF.

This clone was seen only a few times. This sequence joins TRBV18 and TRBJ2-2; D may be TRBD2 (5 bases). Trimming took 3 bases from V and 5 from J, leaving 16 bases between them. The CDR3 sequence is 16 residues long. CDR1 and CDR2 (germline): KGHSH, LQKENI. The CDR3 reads CASSPILSTGTGELFF. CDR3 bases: TGTGCCAGCTCACCGATCTTGTCGACGGGGACCGGGGAGCTGTTTTTT.

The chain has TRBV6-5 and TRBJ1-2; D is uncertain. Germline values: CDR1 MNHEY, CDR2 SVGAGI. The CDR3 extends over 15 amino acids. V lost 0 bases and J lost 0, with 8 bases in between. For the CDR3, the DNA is TGTGCCAGCAGTTACTCTTCAGGAACTAACTATGGCTACACCTTC. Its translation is CASSYSSGTNYGYTF.

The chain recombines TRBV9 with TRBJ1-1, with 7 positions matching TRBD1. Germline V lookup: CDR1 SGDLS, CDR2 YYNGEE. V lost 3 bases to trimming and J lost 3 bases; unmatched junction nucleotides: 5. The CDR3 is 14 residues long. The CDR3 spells CASSAYDRDTEAFF. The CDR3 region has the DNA TGTGCCAGCAGCGCCTATGACAGGGACACTGAAGCTTTCTTT.

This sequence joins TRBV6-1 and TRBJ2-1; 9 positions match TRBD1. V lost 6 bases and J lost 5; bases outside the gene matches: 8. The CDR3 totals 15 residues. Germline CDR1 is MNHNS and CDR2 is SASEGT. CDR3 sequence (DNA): TGTGCCAGCAGGACAGGGGGGGGGCCCCACAATGAGCAGTTCTTC. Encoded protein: CASRTGGGPHNEQFF.

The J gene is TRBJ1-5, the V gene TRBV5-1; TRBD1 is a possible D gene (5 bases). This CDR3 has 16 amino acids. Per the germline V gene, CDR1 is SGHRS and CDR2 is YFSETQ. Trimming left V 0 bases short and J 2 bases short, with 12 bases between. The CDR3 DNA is TGCGCCAGCAGCTTGGATGGGGGTGGTGGCAATCAGCCCCAGCATTTT. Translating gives CASSLDGGGGNQPQHF. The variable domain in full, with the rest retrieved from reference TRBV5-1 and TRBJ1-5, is KAGVTQTPRYLIKTRGQQVTLSCSPISGHRSVSWYQQTPGQGLQFLFEYFSETQRNKGNFPGRFSGRQFSNSRSEMNVSTLELGDSALYLCASSLDGGGGNQPQHFGDGTRLSIL.

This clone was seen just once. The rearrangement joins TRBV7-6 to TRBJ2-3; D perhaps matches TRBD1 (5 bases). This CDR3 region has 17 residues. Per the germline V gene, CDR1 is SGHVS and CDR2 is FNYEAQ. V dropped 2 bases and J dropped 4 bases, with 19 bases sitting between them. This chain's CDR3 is CASSLRSAGMSADTQYF. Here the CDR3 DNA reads TGTGCCAGCAGCTTAAGGTCAGCAGGGATGAGTGCAGATACGCAGTATTTT.

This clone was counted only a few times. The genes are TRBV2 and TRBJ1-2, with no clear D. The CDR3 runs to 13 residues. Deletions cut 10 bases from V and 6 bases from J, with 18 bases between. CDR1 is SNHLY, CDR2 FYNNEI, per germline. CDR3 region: CAINDIKIDGYTF. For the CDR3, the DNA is TGTGCCATTAACGACATTAAGATTGATGGCTACACCTTC.

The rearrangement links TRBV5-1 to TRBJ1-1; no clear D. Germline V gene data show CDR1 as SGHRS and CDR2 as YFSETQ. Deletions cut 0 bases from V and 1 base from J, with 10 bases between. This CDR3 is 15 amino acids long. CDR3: CASSLDSVGNTEAFF. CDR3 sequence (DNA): TGCGCCAGCAGCTTGGATTCCGTAGGGAACACTGAAGCTTTCTTT.

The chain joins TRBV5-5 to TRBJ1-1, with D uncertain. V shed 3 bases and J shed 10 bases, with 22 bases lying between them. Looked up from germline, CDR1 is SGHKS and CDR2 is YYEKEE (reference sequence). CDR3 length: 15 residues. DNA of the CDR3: TGTGCCAGCAGCTACCCATGGGCAGAGAGGGCGGGAGCTTTCTTT. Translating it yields CASSYPWAERAGAFF. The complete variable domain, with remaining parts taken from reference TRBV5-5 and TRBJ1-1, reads DAGVTQSPTHLIKTRGQQVTLRCSPISGHKSVSWYQQVLGQGPQFIFQYYEKEERGRGNFPDRFSARQFPNYSSELNVNALLLGDSALYLCASSYPWAERAGAFFGQGTRLTVV.